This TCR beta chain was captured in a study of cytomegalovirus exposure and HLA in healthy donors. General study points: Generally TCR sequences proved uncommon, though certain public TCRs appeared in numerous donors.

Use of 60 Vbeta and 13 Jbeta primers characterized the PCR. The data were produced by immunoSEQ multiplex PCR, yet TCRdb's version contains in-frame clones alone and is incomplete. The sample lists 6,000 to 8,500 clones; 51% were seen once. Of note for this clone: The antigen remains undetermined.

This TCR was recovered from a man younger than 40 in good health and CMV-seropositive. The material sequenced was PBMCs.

CDR3 residues: CASSQGGTGSQDLYF. CDR3 coding DNA: TGCGCCAGCAGCCAAGGAGGGACAGGGTCCCAAGATTTGTACTTC. The rearrangement links TRBV4-1 to TRBJ2-7; TRBD1 matches at 9 bases. Per germline, CDR1 MGHRA and CDR2 YSYEKL. With 1 base clipped from V and 12 bases from J, the junction kept 13 bases outside the gene matches. The CDR3 covers 15 residues.